One and the same sample provided the 16 T cell receptor beta chains below, sequenced in a study of blood T cell repertoires in COVID-19. The protocol was immunoSEQ multiplex PCR, while the TCRdb copy is restricted to in-frame clones and leaves out a portion. Of fewer than 250,000 clones listed, approximately 82% are singletons. Sequences were obtained from peripheral blood. The receptors were gathered from a man aged 45 to 65 with active or convalescent COVID-19.

The V call is TRBV9, the J call TRBJ1-1; 7 nucleotides match TRBD1. CDR3 length: 15 residues. The V and J ends lost 5 bases and 6 bases, in that order; junction bases with no gene match: 13. In germline, CDR1 is SGDLS, CDR2 YYNGEE. CDR3 protein: CASSPSLRGLAEAFF. CDR3 coding DNA: TGTGCCAGCAGTCCCTCACTTAGGGGGCTCGCTGAAGCTTTCTTT.

The rearrangement uses TRBV7-2 and TRBJ2-3; TRBD1 might be the D (5 bases). This CDR3 has 14 amino acids. V lost 7 bases and J lost 0, with 11 bases in between. Germline V gene sequence: CDR1 SGHTA, CDR2 FQGNSA. The CDR3 bases are TGTGCCAGCAACTGGGGCGGAAGCACAGATACGCAGTATTTT. Residues: CASNWGGSTDTQYF.

The chain joins TRBV6-5 to TRBJ2-1; possibly TRBD1 for D (6 bases). CDR3 length: 12 residues. The V gene's germline CDR1 is MNHEY and CDR2 SVGAGI. The germline V and J ends were trimmed by 8 bases and 6 bases, with 11 bases remaining between them. CDR3 in DNA: TGTGCCAGCGCACAGGGAAGCAATGAGCAGTTCTTC. Protein product: CASAQGSNEQFF.

This chain joins TRBV19 and TRBJ2-1, with TRBD2 matching 12 bases. The CDR3 covers 15 residues. Looked up from germline, CDR1 is LNHDA and CDR2 is SQIVND (reference sequence). With 2 bases clipped from V and 9 bases from J, the junction kept 5 bases outside the gene matches. This chain's CDR3 is CASSISLAGGAEQFF. CDR3 DNA: TGTGCCAGTAGTATAAGTCTAGCGGGAGGGGCTGAGCAGTTCTTC.

This sequence joins TRBV28 and TRBJ1-2; tentative D call: TRBD1 (5 bases). There are 14 residues in the CDR3. V shed 6 bases and J shed 6 bases, with 17 bases lying between them. CDR1 and CDR2 from the germline V gene are MDHEN and SYDVKM. CDR3 loop: CASRTPRQGHGYTF. CDR3 coding DNA: TGTGCCAGCAGGACCCCCCGGCAGGGTCATGGCTACACCTTC.

This chain uses TRBV7-2 with TRBJ1-3; 9 positions match TRBD1. Germline V gene sequence: CDR1 SGHTA, CDR2 FQGNSA. The CDR3 length is 15 residues. V lost 5 bases and J lost 4; bases outside the gene matches: 6. The CDR3: CASSRDRVKGNTIYF. The DNA for the CDR3 is TGTGCCAGCAGCCGGGACAGGGTGAAAGGAAACACCATATATTTT.

V is TRBV29-1 and J is TRBJ1-4; 7 bases align to TRBD1. Trimming at V came to 7 bases and at J to 8 bases, leaving 13 bases not matched to a gene. The CDR3 totals 14 residues. Germline CDR1 SQVTM, CDR2 ANQGSEA. CDR3 nucleotide sequence: TGCAGCGGGGCGGTCGGCAGGGGGAAGGAAAAACTGTTTTTT. Encoded protein: CSGAVGRGKEKLFF.

The genes are TRBV5-6 and TRBJ2-7, with 15 bases lining up with TRBD2. V lost 6 bases, J lost 0 bases, and 10 bases stayed unmatched. CDR3 length: 18 residues. Germline loops: CDR1 SGHDT, CDR2 YYEEEE. CDR3 in amino acids: CASTLPGLAGGTSYEQYF. The CDR3 DNA is TGTGCCAGCACCCTCCCGGGACTAGCGGGAGGAACCTCCTACGAGCAGTACTTC.

The rearrangement joins TRBV24-1 to TRBJ2-5; TRBD2 agrees at 7 bases. The germline CDR1 and CDR2 sequences are KGHDR and SFDVKD. Unmatched junction bases numbered 8, after V lost 4 bases and J lost 1 base. This CDR3 region has 16 residues. The CDR3 spells CATSDPGEGIQETQYF. CDR3 nucleotide sequence: TGTGCCACCAGTGACCCTGGGGAGGGGATCCAAGAGACCCAGTACTTC.

V is TRBV3-1 (or the pseudogene TRBV3-2) and J is TRBJ2-7; the D is unclear. This CDR3 comprises 17 residues. Germline loops: CDR1 LGHDT, CDR2 YNNKEL (reference sequence). V lost 0 bases and J 2 bases, leaving 17 bases between the germline ends. The CDR3 region is CASSQEGARRRTYEQYF. The CDR3 DNA sequence: TGTGCCAGCAGCCAAGAAGGAGCGAGGCGGCGTACCTACGAGCAGTACTTC.

The chain carries TRBV5-1 and TRBJ1-3, with no clear D. This CDR3 spans 13 amino acids. V lost 4 bases, J lost 2 bases, and 7 bases lay in between. Germline V gene data show CDR1 as SGHRS and CDR2 as YFSETQ. CDR3 sequence (DNA): TGCGCCAGCAGCCTAGTACCTGGAAACACCATATATTTT. Translating gives CASSLVPGNTIYF.

V gene TRBV11-3 combines with J gene TRBJ2-2; possibly TRBD2 for D (6 bases). V lost 3 bases and J lost 5, with 7 bases in between. Germline V gives CDR1 SGHNT, CDR2 YENEEA. CDR3 length: 13 residues. The CDR3 here is CASSLGGTGELFF. In nucleotides, the CDR3 is TGTGCCAGCAGCTTGGGGGGAACCGGGGAGCTGTTTTTT.

The chain is built from TRBV5-1 and TRBJ2-6; D uncertain. This CDR3 contains 14 residues. CDR1 SGHRS and CDR2 YFSETQ come from the germline V gene. The V end was cut by 0 bases, the J end by 4 bases, with 5 bases between. CDR3 protein: CASSLGEGANVLTF. CDR3 bases: TGCGCCAGCAGCTTGGGAGAGGGGGCCAACGTCCTGACTTTC. The whole variable domain, filled in from reference TRBV5-1 and TRBJ2-6, reads KAGVTQTPRYLIKTRGQQVTLSCSPISGHRSVSWYQQTPGQGLQFLFEYFSETQRNKGNFPGRFSGRQFSNSRSEMNVSTLELGDSALYLCASSLGEGANVLTFGAGSRLTVL.

This clone was seen more than once but under ten times. This rearrangement joins TRBV7-9 to TRBJ2-3; a possible D gene is TRBD2 (5 bases). This CDR3 is 14 amino acids long. V was trimmed by 5 bases and J by 5 bases, leaving 14 bases between them. Germline V gene data show CDR1 as SEHNR and CDR2 as FQNEAQ (reference sequence). This chain's CDR3 is CASSTQSGGDTQYF. The CDR3, as DNA: TGTGCCAGCAGCACTCAGAGTGGAGGAGATACGCAGTATTTT. Complete variable domain (other parts from reference TRBV7-9 and TRBJ2-3): DTGVSQNPRHKITKRGQNVTFRCDPISEHNRLYWYRQTLGQGPEFLTYFQNEAQLEKSRLLSDRFSAERPKGSFSTLEIQRTEQGDSAMYLCASSTQSGGDTQYFGPGTRLTVL.

A single count supports this clone. The chain uses TRBV7-3 and TRBJ2-3; the D gene is possibly TRBD2 (5 bases). The CDR3 is 14 residues long. Germline CDR1 is SGHTA and CDR2 is FQGTGA. The V and J ends lost 4 bases and 2 bases respectively, with 10 bases between them. As DNA, the CDR3 is TGTGCCAGCAGCTCTCAGCGGTCCACAGATACGCAGTATTTT. Encoded protein: CASSSQRSTDTQYF. Complete variable domain (other parts from reference TRBV7-3 and TRBJ2-3): GAGVSQTPSNKVTEKGKYVELRCDPISGHTALYWYRQSLGQGPEFLIYFQGTGAADDSGLPNDRFFAVRPEGSVSTLKIQRTERGDSAVYLCASSSQRSTDTQYFGPGTRLTVL.

The chain has TRBV6-2 or TRBV6-3 and TRBJ1-6; no clear D gene. The CDR3 spans 16 residues. The V gene lost 0 bases and the J gene lost 0 bases, with 6 bases spanning the gap. Germline-derived CDR1 and CDR2 are MNHEY and SVGEGT. The CDR3 sequence: CASSYSPSSYNSPLHF. The CDR3 DNA is TGTGCCAGCAGTTACTCGCCGAGCTCCTATAATTCACCCCTCCACTTT.